Listed here are 8 T cell receptor beta chains from one sample, sequenced in a study of shared T cell receptors in the human thymus. Sequencing was performed with immunoSEQ multiplex PCR; in TCRdb, only in-frame clones are kept and a portion is missing. The sample holds 600,000 or so clones; over 75% are singletons and the top ten take more than 0.009%. This same sample was also part of a study on human thymus T cells.

Sequenced input: thymocytes. The receptors come from a boy under two years old with a congenital heart defect.

This chain connects TRBV6-5 to TRBJ1-1; 8 nucleotides agree with TRBD1. The germline V gene has CDR1 MNHEY and CDR2 SVGAGI. V lost 6 bases, J lost 5 bases, and 5 bases stayed unmatched. There are 13 residues in the CDR3. CDR3 nucleotides: TGTGCCAGCAGCCCGGACAGGGTGACTGAAGCTTTCTTT. Its protein is CASSPDRVTEAFF.

V is TRBV27 and J is TRBJ1-1; no reliable D call. Germline V gives CDR1 MNHEY, CDR2 SMNVEV (reference sequence). The CDR3 loop spans 14 amino acids. With 5 bases removed from V and 0 bases from J, the gap between germline ends came to 10 bases. In DNA, the CDR3 is TGTGCCAGCAGTGAGTACCTCATGAACACTGAAGCTTTCTTT. It specifies CASSEYLMNTEAFF.

This rearrangement joins TRBV9 to TRBJ2-1; 7 bases are shared with TRBD1. Trimming at V came to 5 bases and at J to 5 bases, leaving 16 bases not matched to a gene. The CDR3 runs 17 residues. CDR1 SGDLS and CDR2 YYNGEE come from the germline V gene. CDR3 in amino acids: CASREKSDRRNNNEQFF. CDR3 sequence (DNA): TGTGCCAGCAGGGAAAAATCGGACAGGCGAAACAACAATGAGCAGTTCTTC.

V and J are TRBV28 and TRBJ2-7; tentatively, D is TRBD2 (7 bases). The germline CDR1 and CDR2 sequences are MDHEN and SYDVKM. The CDR3 sequence is 17 residues long. Trimming left V 2 bases short and J 5 bases short, with 22 bases between. The CDR3 here is CASSLAGKGGPCDEQYF. The CDR3 nucleotides are TGTGCCAGCAGTTTAGCGGGGAAGGGGGGGCCTTGCGACGAGCAGTACTTC.

The chain joins TRBV27 to TRBJ2-7; 8 bases are a match to TRBD1. Per the germline V gene, CDR1 is MNHEY and CDR2 is SMNVEV (reference sequence). This CDR3 has 18 amino acids. V lost 0 bases to trimming and J lost 1 base; unmatched junction nucleotides: 11. CDR3 DNA: TGTGCCAGCAGTTTATCCCCGCCGGACAGGGAACCTTCCTACGAGCAGTACTTC. This gives the protein CASSLSPPDREPSYEQYF.

Here the CDR3 DNA reads TGTGCCAGTAGTATCGGTGTCAGGGGGGTCTACGAGCAGTACTTC. Translation: CASSIGVRGVYEQYF. V gene TRBV19 combines with J gene TRBJ2-7, with D maybe TRBD1 (7 bases). V was trimmed by 3 bases and J by 3 bases, leaving 15 bases between them. CDR1 is LNHDA and CDR2 is SQIVND in the germline V gene (reference sequence). The CDR3 length is 15 residues.

The chain recombines TRBV6-1 with TRBJ2-5, with 7 bases fitting TRBD1. V lost 2 bases to trimming and J lost 1 base; unmatched junction nucleotides: 4. This CDR3 is 15 amino acids long. Germline assignment: CDR1 MNHNS and CDR2 SASEGT. Written as DNA, the CDR3 is TGTGCCAGCAGTGAAAAGGGGACAGTCCAAGAGACCCAGTACTTC. Translating gives CASSEKGTVQETQYF.

This chain connects TRBV7-9 to TRBJ1-1; possible D gene TRBD1, 6 bases. Trimming shortened V by 5 bases and J by 0 bases, and 16 bases separated the two germline ends. CDR3 size: 16 residues. Germline CDR1 is SEHNR and CDR2 is FQNEAQ (reference sequence). The CDR3 here is CASSEDRPSMNTEAFF. The CDR3 bases are TGTGCCAGCAGCGAGGACAGACCTTCGATGAACACTGAAGCTTTCTTT.